Below are 14 T cell receptor beta chains sequenced from a single sample in a study of blood T cells in healthy people across ages. With a J-beta primer mix and a sample-barcoded 5' primer, a second PCR ran 7 to 11 cycles. TCRdb re-analysed the 5' RACE reads in MiXCR, keeping a single row per CDR3 protein. The data show 710,000 or so distinct CDR3 sequences, approximately 30% seen once. What was sequenced was blood. The receptors here all came from an elderly woman in good health.

The sample holds a few counts of this clonotype. The chain uses TRBV18 and TRBJ2-5; D call uncertain. This CDR3 comprises 13 residues. Trimming took 2 bases from V and 5 from J, leaving 9 bases between them. Germline-derived CDR1 and CDR2 are KGHSH and LQKENI. In nucleotides, the CDR3 is TGTGCCAGCTCACCAGTAGGAACGGAGACCCAGTACTTC. Translating gives CASSPVGTETQYF.

This clonotype was counted only a few times. The gene calls are TRBV30 and TRBJ1-1; D uncertain. This CDR3 contains 14 residues. Germline V gene sequence: CDR1 GTSNPN, CDR2 SVGIG (reference sequence). The V end was cut by 5 bases, the J end by 7 bases, with 20 bases between. The CDR3 region is CAWSPGSVGGEAFF. The CDR3 nucleotides are TGTGCCTGGTCCCCCGGGTCCGTCGGTGGTGAAGCTTTCTTT.

The chain links TRBV5-1 to TRBJ2-3; the match to TRBD1 covers 7 bases. V lost 5 bases to trimming and J lost 2 bases; unmatched junction nucleotides: 5. Germline V lookup: CDR1 SGHRS, CDR2 YFSETQ. This CDR3 has 14 residues. In DNA, the CDR3 is TGCGCCAGCAGAGAAGGGACAGTCACAGATACGCAGTATTTT. It translates to CASREGTVTDTQYF.

This clonotype was recorded at least ten times. The CDR3 loop reads CSAREGLSYNSPLHF. The DNA of the CDR3 is TGCAGTGCTAGAGAAGGACTCTCCTATAATTCACCCCTCCACTTT. The chain links TRBV20-1 to TRBJ1-6; D gene uncertain. V lost 0 bases, J lost 0 bases, and 6 bases lay in between. The CDR3 has 15 residues. In germline, CDR1 is DFQATT, CDR2 SNEGSKA (reference sequence).

Regarding this clonotype: Germline and junction disagree at one end, which may indicate a read error. This rearrangement joins TRBV20-1 to TRBJ1-4, with D possibly being TRBD1 (5 bases). The CDR3 loop spans 15 amino acids. Germline V gene data show CDR1 as DFQATT and CDR2 as SNEGSKA (reference sequence). This CDR3 is CSARDPGAYNEELFF. The CDR3 DNA sequence: TGCAGTGCTAGAGATCCCGGGGCTTACAATGAAGAACTGTTTTTT.

The table lists this clonotype with many counts. The V call is TRBV20-1, the J call TRBJ1-1; D unresolved. V gave up 1 base and J gave up 4 bases, with 10 bases separating them. Germline V gene sequence: CDR1 DFQATT, CDR2 SNEGSKA (reference sequence). The CDR3 is 13 amino acids. CDR3 sequence (DNA): TGCAGTGCTAGAGGTTGGGGTGGCACTGAAGCTTTCTTT. Its protein product is CSARGWGGTEAFF.

The chain joins TRBV12-3 or TRBV12-4 to TRBJ1-2; 9 bases agree with TRBD1. V shed 3 bases, J shed 4 bases, and the junction held 9 bases outside the gene matches. The CDR3 extends over 16 amino acids. In nucleotides, the CDR3 is TGTGCCAGCAGTTTTGGACAGGGGATCGACAGCTATGGCTACACCTTC. This sequence encodes CASSFGQGIDSYGYTF.

To note about this clonotype: A much larger clone lies a single base off, so this may be a read error. The V gene is TRBV5-6, the J gene TRBJ2-1; D perhaps matches TRBD1 (6 bases). The end of the DNA aligns better with TRBJ2-7, so the J call may be wrong. The CDR3 sequence is 16 residues long. The germline gives CDR1 SGHDT, CDR2 YYEEEE. The chain's CDR3 is CASSSIVRGLYNEQYF. The CDR3, as DNA: TGTGCCAGCAGCTCTATCGTCAGGGGCCTGTACAATGAGCAGTACTTC.

The chain couples TRBV27 to TRBJ2-3; 7 bases map to TRBD2. The CDR3 contains 15 residues. Germline-derived CDR1 and CDR2 are MNHEY and SMNVEV (reference sequence). V was clipped by 5 bases and J by 2 bases; unmatched bases: 7. The CDR3, as DNA: TGTGCCAGCAGTCGAACGGCGGGAGACACAGATACGCAGTATTTT. Protein sequence: CASSRTAGDTDTQYF.

This clonotype turned up a few times. V usage is TRBV7-2 and J usage is TRBJ1-2, with D possibly matching TRBD1 (6 bases). Germline V gene data show CDR1 as SGHTA and CDR2 as FQGNSA. V lost 7 bases and J 2 bases, leaving 14 bases between the germline ends. The CDR3 is made up of 14 amino acids. This CDR3 reads CASTLTGSNYGYTF. Written as DNA, the CDR3 is TGTGCCAGCACTCTGACAGGATCAAACTATGGCTACACCTTC.

This clonotype was observed many times. The chain recombines TRBV20-1 with TRBJ2-4; no definite D call. V was cut by 5 bases and J by 3 bases, with 17 bases left in between. Germline V gene data show CDR1 as DFQATT and CDR2 as SNEGSKA (reference sequence). The length of the CDR3 is 15 residues. The CDR3 region has the DNA TGCAGTGCTCACCCCGCCTGGAACGACAAAAACATTCAGTACTTC. This encodes CSAHPAWNDKNIQYF.

The rearrangement links TRBV28 to TRBJ2-1; weak D call: TRBD2 (6 bases). The J call is doubtful: the DNA matches TRBJ2-7 better. Germline CDR1 reads MDHEN; CDR2 reads SYDVKM. CDR3 length equals 14 residues. CDR3 protein: CASSLSRRGNEQYF. In nucleotides, the CDR3 is TGTGCCAGCAGTCTCTCTAGGCGGGGCAATGAGCAGTACTTC.

The chain combines TRBV20-1 with TRBJ2-4; D uncertain. Germline assignment: CDR1 DFQATT and CDR2 SNEGSKA (reference sequence). Deletions cut 0 bases from V and 13 bases from J, with 19 bases between. CDR3 size: 14 residues. Here the CDR3 reads CSARDRAFTYGQYF. CDR3 nucleotide sequence: TGCAGTGCTAGAGACCGGGCCTTTACCTACGGGCAGTACTTC.

This rearrangement joins TRBV21-1 to TRBJ2-5; TRBD2 is the table's D call, not checked against the DNA. TRBV21-1 is classified as a pseudogene. CDR3 length: 20 amino acids. The CDR3 protein is CASSLLDRGPMGPQGETQYF. The CDR3 nucleotides are TGTGCCAGCAGCCTTCTCGATCGGGGACCGATGGGCCCGCAGGGAGAGACCCAGTACTTC.